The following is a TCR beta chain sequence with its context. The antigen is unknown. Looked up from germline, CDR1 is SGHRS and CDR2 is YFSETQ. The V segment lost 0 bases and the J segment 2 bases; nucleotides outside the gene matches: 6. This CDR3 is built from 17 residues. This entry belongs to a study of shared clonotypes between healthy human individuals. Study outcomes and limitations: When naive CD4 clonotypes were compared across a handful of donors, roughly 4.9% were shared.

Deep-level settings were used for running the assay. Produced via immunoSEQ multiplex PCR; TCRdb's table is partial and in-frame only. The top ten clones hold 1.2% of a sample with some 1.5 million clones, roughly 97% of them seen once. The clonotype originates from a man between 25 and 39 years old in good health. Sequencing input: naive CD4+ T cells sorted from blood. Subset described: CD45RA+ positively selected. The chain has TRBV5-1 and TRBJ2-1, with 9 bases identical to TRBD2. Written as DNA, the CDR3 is TGCGCCAGCAGCTTGGTCGTAGCGGGAGCTGCCTACAATGAGCAGTTCTTC. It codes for CASSLVVAGAAYNEQFF.